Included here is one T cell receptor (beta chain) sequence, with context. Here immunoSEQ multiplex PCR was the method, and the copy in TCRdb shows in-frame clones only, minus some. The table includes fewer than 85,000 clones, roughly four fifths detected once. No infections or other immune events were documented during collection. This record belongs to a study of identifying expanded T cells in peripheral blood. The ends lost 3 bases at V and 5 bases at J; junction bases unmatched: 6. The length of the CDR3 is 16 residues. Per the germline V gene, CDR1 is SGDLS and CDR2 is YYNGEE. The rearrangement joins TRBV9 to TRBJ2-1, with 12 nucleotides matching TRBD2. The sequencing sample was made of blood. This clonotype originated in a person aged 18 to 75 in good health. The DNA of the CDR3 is TGTGCCAGCAGCGGGCTAGCGGGAGGGCTTGACAATGAGCAGTTCTTC. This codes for CASSGLAGGLDNEQFF.